The 2 T cell receptor beta chains in this list originate from one sample, sequenced in a study of shared clonotypes between healthy human individuals (dated by TCRdb to the early 2020s). The receptor library was made with the immunoSEQ multiplex PCR assay. TCRdb retrieved this table from immuneACCESS and kept in-frame rearrangements only. Not all clones are present; in checked studies, unresolved V genes account for under half, and no reason is known for the remainder. Here the sample has millions of clones; over 85% occur a single time. The biggest ten clones account for roughly 0.36% of the sample. Material for sequencing was naive CD4+ T cells from PBMCs. The label giving this sample's cell subset or site can be read as: CD45RA+ positively selected. Source of these receptors: a man aged 18 to 29 in good health. Some clones in this sample may be carry-over from other donors' samples.

V and J are TRBV15 and TRBJ2-2; D not resolved. The V end was cut by 10 bases, the J end by 4 bases, with 10 bases between. This CDR3 has 12 residues. The germline V gene encodes CDR1 LNHNV and CDR2 YYDKDF (reference sequence). The chain's CDR3 is CAIRTVTGELFF. CDR3 nucleotide sequence: TGTGCCATCAGAACAGTCACCGGGGAGCTGTTTTTT.

The chain combines TRBV29-1 with TRBJ2-2, with no clear D. Germline CDR1 reads SQVTM; CDR2 reads ANQGSEA. The CDR3 contains 16 residues. The germline V and J ends were trimmed by 2 bases and 4 bases, with 17 bases remaining between them. The CDR3 loop is CSVERYGQDPTGELFF. CDR3 DNA: TGCAGCGTTGAAAGATATGGGCAGGACCCCACCGGGGAGCTGTTTTTT.